Listed here are 15 T cell receptor beta chains from one sample, sequenced in a study of T cells in Graves' hyperthyroidism and ophthalmopathy. Using RNA transcripts as the source, TCR beta CDR3 regions were amplified. In the first-round RT-PCR of the TCR CDR3, the HTBI primer set was used. In TCRdb, the multiplex PCR reads were re-called with MiXCR into one record per CDR3 protein. The table lists 530,000 or so distinct CDR3 sequences, about 43% of them singletons. Material: peripheral blood or thyroid tissue (not recorded which). The receptors here all came from a woman aged 18-35 years with Graves' hyperthyroidism.

The rearrangement joins TRBV2 to TRBJ2-7; D gene unclear. The CDR3 loop spans 12 amino acids. The germline V and J ends were trimmed by 6 bases and 2 bases, with 8 bases remaining between them. The germline gives CDR1 SNHLY, CDR2 FYNNEI. The CDR3 region is CASSFSTYEQYF. In DNA, the CDR3 is TGTGCCAGCAGCTTCTCTACCTACGAGCAGTACTTC.

This clonotype was seen at least ten times. The chain uses TRBV24-1 and TRBJ2-2; 8 bases are shared with TRBD1. The germline gives CDR1 KGHDR, CDR2 SFDVKD. This CDR3 region has 17 residues. The ends lost 0 bases at V and 7 bases at J; junction bases unmatched: 9. This chain's CDR3 is CATSDLRTGIKGGELFF. The CDR3, as DNA: TGTGCCACCAGTGATTTGCGGACAGGGATAAAAGGCGGGGAGCTGTTTTTT.

The rearrangement uses TRBV29-1 and TRBJ1-5; tentatively, D is TRBD1 (5 bases). Trimming stripped 6 bases from V and 11 bases from J, with 29 bases between. From germline, CDR1 is SQVTM and CDR2 ANQGSEA. The CDR3 is made up of 16 amino acids. The CDR3 nucleotides read TGCAGCGTCGCTCGGACTAGCGGGAGAAGGGGAGAGACCCAGCATTTT. It translates to CSVARTSGRRGETQHF.

The rearrangement uses TRBV7-9 and TRBJ1-2; 11 nucleotides align to TRBD1. The junction had 9 bases not matched to a gene; V was cut back by 6 bases and J by 6 bases. Germline V gene data show CDR1 as SEHNR and CDR2 as FQNEAQ (reference sequence). The CDR3 is 15 residues long. CDR3 protein: CASSAPGQGVNGYTF. The DNA of the CDR3 is TGTGCCAGCAGTGCCCCGGGACAGGGGGTCAATGGCTACACCTTC.

There are many counts of this clonotype. The chain joins TRBV20-1 to TRBJ2-7; 10 nucleotides agree with TRBD2. Looked up from germline, CDR1 is DFQATT and CDR2 is SNEGSKA (reference sequence). The CDR3 is made up of 15 amino acids. The junction had 5 bases not matched to a gene; V was cut back by 3 bases and J by 0 bases. This chain's CDR3 is CSARKGTSDSYEQYF. CDR3 nucleotide sequence: TGCAGTGCTAGGAAGGGGACTAGCGACTCCTACGAGCAGTACTTC.

A remark on this clonotype: A read error may be the cause here, since a much bigger clone is one base away. Lacking the conserved final phenylalanine or tryptophan, this CDR3 likely reflects a read error. The chain carries TRBV13 and TRBJ2-7; 9 nucleotides match TRBD1. V was pared by 5 bases and J by 5 bases, with 7 bases of the junction left unmatched. The CDR3 has 14 residues. The V gene's germline CDR1 is PRHDT and CDR2 FYEKMQ (reference sequence). Here the CDR3 reads CASSNRDRVDEQYL. CDR3 DNA sequence: TGTGCCAGCAGCAACCGGGACAGGGTCGACGAGCAGTACCTC.

This clonotype was counted many times. The rearrangement links TRBV9 to TRBJ2-7; 10 bases map to TRBD1. Germline trimming cut 0 bases from V and 5 bases from J; bases unmatched to any gene: 8. The germline gives CDR1 SGDLS, CDR2 YYNGEE. The CDR3 is 16 amino acids. The CDR3 bases are TGTGCCAGCAGCGTAGAGCCAGGGACAGGGGTCCACGAGCAGTACTTC. This codes for CASSVEPGTGVHEQYF.

This clonotype showed up just once. The conserved phenylalanine or tryptophan normally closing the CDR3 is absent here, so this likely arose from a read error. It is unclear where the CDR3 begins or ends on the DNA, so no DNA is shown, and the CDR3 is as TCRdb lists it. This chain joins TRBV19 and TRBJ1-3; TRBD1 is taken as the D call from the table, unchecked against the DNA. The CDR3 is 10 residues long, counting both termini. Germline lookup yields CDR1 LNHDA and CDR2 SQIVND (reference sequence). The CDR3 sequence: CASSGQIMLS.

This clonotype was seen ten or more times. This chain uses TRBV6-6 with TRBJ1-1; no definite D call. This CDR3 comprises 11 residues. Trimming left V 2 bases short and J 11 bases short, with 9 bases between. Germline CDR1 reads MNHNY; CDR2 reads SVGAGI (reference sequence). CDR3 sequence (DNA): TGTGCCAGCAGTTACGGGGAGGTCGCTTTCTTT. Protein product: CASSYGEVAFF.

This clonotype turned up a few times. A much larger clone sits a single nucleotide away, making a read error possible. The rearrangement joins TRBV10-3 to TRBJ1-2, with unresolved D. Between the trimmed V and J ends, which lost 5 bases and 6 bases, there was a span of 13 bases. The CDR3 contains 13 residues. Per the germline V gene, CDR1 is ENHRY and CDR2 is SYGVKD. CDR3 protein: CAISFRNKDGYTF. CDR3 coding DNA: TGTGCCATCAGTTTCAGGAATAAAGATGGCTACACCTTC.

The chain carries TRBV7-4 and TRBJ1-3; 8 nucleotides match TRBD1. This CDR3 is 15 amino acids long. Per germline, CDR1 SGHVT and CDR2 SQSDAQ. Trimming cost V 4 bases and J 3 bases; bases outside gene matches: 5. The CDR3: CASSSAGGYGNTIYF. DNA of the CDR3: TGTGCCAGCAGCTCAGCAGGGGGCTATGGAAACACCATATATTTT.

The table lists this clonotype with many counts. The genes are TRBV12-3 or TRBV12-4 and TRBJ2-7, with 7 nucleotides matching TRBD2. J lost 0 bases, V lost 0 bases, and 5 bases had no gene match. The CDR3 sequence is 16 residues long. The CDR3 protein is CASSLAWTRSSYEQYF. The CDR3 coding sequence is TGTGCCAGCAGTTTAGCGTGGACTAGAAGCTCCTACGAGCAGTACTTC.

This clonotype has a count of ten or more. This chain connects TRBV7-6 to TRBJ2-2; the match to TRBD1 covers 9 bases. In germline, CDR1 is SGHVS, CDR2 FNYEAQ. Trimming cost V 5 bases and J 5 bases; bases outside gene matches: 6. This CDR3 region has 15 residues. The CDR3 DNA sequence: TGTGCCAGCAGCAAGGGACAGGGAGGAACCGGGGAGCTGTTTTTT. It translates to CASSKGQGGTGELFF.

This clonotype has a count of ten or more. The rearrangement uses TRBV24-1 and TRBJ2-5; D not certain. V was cut by 3 bases and J by 3 bases, with 13 bases left in between. CDR1 and CDR2 from the germline V gene are KGHDR and SFDVKD. The CDR3 runs 15 residues. The CDR3 loop is CATSDPTEIEETQYF. The CDR3 region has the DNA TGTGCCACCAGTGATCCGACGGAGATCGAAGAGACCCAGTACTTC.

Notes on this clonotype: The junction shows a germline mismatch at one end, possibly a read error. The CDR3, as DNA: TGCGCCAGCAGTCGACAGGGAGACACCTGGGAGCTGTTTTTT. Its protein is CASSRQGDTWELFF. This chain links TRBV5-1 with TRBJ2-2; 7 bases line up with TRBD1. The CDR3 spans 14 residues. In germline, CDR1 is SGHRS, CDR2 YFSETQ.